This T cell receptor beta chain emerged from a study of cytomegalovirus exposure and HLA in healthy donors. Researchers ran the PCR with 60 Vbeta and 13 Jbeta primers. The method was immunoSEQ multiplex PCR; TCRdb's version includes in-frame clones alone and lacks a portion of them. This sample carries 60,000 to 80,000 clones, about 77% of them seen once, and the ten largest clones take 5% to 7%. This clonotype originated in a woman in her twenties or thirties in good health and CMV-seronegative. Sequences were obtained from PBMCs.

CDR3: CASSLGLGYTF. The DNA of the CDR3 is TGTGCCAGCAGTTTAGGCCTTGGCTACACCTTC. This chain joins TRBV28 and TRBJ1-2, with D hard to call. This CDR3 region has 11 residues. The V end was cut by 2 bases, the J end by 7 bases, with 5 bases between. Germline lookup yields CDR1 MDHEN and CDR2 SYDVKM.